One and the same sample provided the 10 T cell receptor beta chains below, sequenced in a study of T cells in Graves' hyperthyroidism and ophthalmopathy. Amplification of TCR beta CDR3 regions used RNA as the template. First-round RT-PCR with HTBI primers amplified the TCR CDR3 region. MiXCR was run by TCRdb on the multiplex PCR reads, yielding one entry per CDR3 protein. The sample includes about 640,000 distinct CDR3 sequences, roughly 45% of them seen just once. The specimen sequenced was peripheral blood or thyroid tissue (not recorded which). Every receptor here comes from an adult man with Graves' disease, either hyperthyroidism or ophthalmopathy (not recorded which).

This rearrangement joins TRBV29-1 to TRBJ1-2, with TRBD1 identical over 11 bases. Trimming removed 3 bases from V and 3 bases from J; junction bases left unmatched: 3. Germline values: CDR1 SQVTM, CDR2 ANQGSEA. CDR3 length equals 14 residues. CDR3 in amino acids: CSVDRGQGDYGYTF. As DNA, the CDR3 is TGCAGCGTTGACCGGGGACAGGGGGACTATGGCTACACCTTC.

The chain carries TRBV7-2 and TRBJ2-7; maybe TRBD1 (6 bases). V lost 5 bases and J 4 bases, leaving 12 bases between the germline ends. The CDR3 is made up of 13 amino acids. Germline CDR1 SGHTA, CDR2 FQGNSA. CDR3: CASSPGAQYEQYF. As DNA, the CDR3 is TGTGCCAGCAGCCCAGGGGCGCAATACGAGCAGTACTTC.

Ten or more counts support this clonotype. The chain links TRBV10-2 to TRBJ1-1; D unclear. The CDR3 extends over 12 amino acids. Trimming shortened V by 4 bases and J by 4 bases, and 7 bases separated the two germline ends. Per germline, CDR1 WSHSY and CDR2 SAAADI. The CDR3 protein is CASSVRATEAFF. CDR3 nucleotide sequence: TGCGCCAGCAGTGTTCGTGCCACTGAAGCTTTCTTT.

The chain recombines TRBV13 with TRBJ2-7; 11 bases match TRBD2. The CDR3 extends over 16 amino acids. The V segment lost 3 bases and the J segment 1 base; nucleotides outside the gene matches: 5. Germline CDR1 reads PRHDT; CDR2 reads FYEKMQ (reference sequence). In nucleotides, the CDR3 is TGTGCCAGCAGCTTCTATCGACTAGCGGGATCCTACGAGCAGTACTTC. It encodes CASSFYRLAGSYEQYF.

The chain has TRBV29-1 and TRBJ1-2; possibly TRBD1 for D (6 bases). CDR1 is SQVTM, CDR2 ANQGSEA, per germline. The V end was cut by 6 bases, the J end by 6 bases, with 23 bases between. The CDR3 runs to 15 residues. The CDR3 bases are TGCAGCGTGGACGATTTCAGGGGCCCCCTACATGGCTACACCTTC. Protein product: CSVDDFRGPLHGYTF.

The chain carries TRBV20-1 and TRBJ2-2; a possible D gene is TRBD1 (5 bases). This CDR3 is built from 16 residues. V was shortened by 4 bases and J by 6 bases, with 21 bases between the two germline ends. The V gene's germline CDR1 is DFQATT and CDR2 SNEGSKA (reference sequence). CDR3 sequence (DNA): TGCAGTGCTAACCCCCCCCAGGGTATCGTTGCCGGGGAGCTGTTTTTT. This translates into CSANPPQGIVAGELFF.

A word on this clonotype: A much larger clone differs by one base, so this may be a read error. The chain links TRBV2 to TRBJ1-3; 7 bases match TRBD1. Germline V CDR1 and CDR2: SNHLY, FYNNEI. The CDR3 consists of 14 residues. The J segment lost 0 bases and the V segment lost 8 bases, leaving 4 bases of the junction unmatched. In DNA form, the CDR3 reads TGTGCCAGCCGTCGGGACAGCTCTGGAAACACCATATATTTT. Translating it yields CASRRDSSGNTIYF. Full variable domain (outside the CDR3, taken from reference TRBV2 and TRBJ1-3): EPEVTQTPSHQVTQMGQEVILRCVPISNHLYFYWYRQILGQKVEFLVSFYNNEISEKSEIFDDQFSVERPDGSNFTLKIRSTKLEDSAMYFCASRRDSSGNTIYFGEGSWLTVV.

The chain is built from TRBV24-1 and TRBJ2-7; D is unresolved. The CDR3 extends over 12 amino acids. Germline lookup yields CDR1 KGHDR and CDR2 SFDVKD. Trimming pared 2 bases from V and 5 bases from J, leaving 6 bases between. CDR3 nucleotide sequence: TGTGCCACCAGTGATTGGGGTGACGAGCAGTACTTC. Protein: CATSDWGDEQYF.

With regard to this clonotype: This may come from a read error, since a much larger clone is one base off. V and J are TRBV2 and TRBJ1-5; perhaps TRBD1 as D (6 bases). This CDR3 has 16 residues. Germline V gene lookup returns CDR1 SNHLY and CDR2 FYNNEI. V dropped 2 bases and J dropped 4 bases, with 15 bases sitting between them. The CDR3 DNA is TGTGCCAGCAGTGAAAGGGGGGGCAGGACGAATCAGCCCCAGCATTTT. Translation gives CASSERGGRTNQPQHF. Combining the CDR3 with reference TRBV2 and TRBJ1-5 gives the whole variable domain EPEVTQTPSHQVTQMGQEVILRCVPISNHLYFYWYRQILGQKVEFLVSFYNNEISEKSEIFDDQFSVERPDGSNFTLKIRSTKLEDSAMYFCASSERGGRTNQPQHFGDGTRLSIL.

The genes are TRBV11-2 and TRBJ1-5; perhaps TRBD1 as D (6 bases). This CDR3 is 17 amino acids long. V was trimmed by 5 bases and J by 2 bases, leaving 19 bases between them. The germline CDR1 and CDR2 sequences are SGHAT and FQNNGV. CDR3 coding DNA: TGTGCCAGCAGCCCTCAAACAGGGACCCCGGGCAATCAGCCCCAGCATTTT. Encoded protein: CASSPQTGTPGNQPQHF.